These 21 T cell receptor beta chains were sequenced from one sample in a study of T cells in women clearing cervical HPV infection. The data were produced by immunoSEQ multiplex PCR, yet TCRdb's version contains in-frame clones alone and is incomplete. The sample table sets out around 16,000 clones. The sample was blood buffy coat. The receptor source for this set is a woman aged 18 to 75 with a cervical HPV16 infection that either progressed to CIN3+ or cleared (not recorded which).

A word on this clone: The read falls 3 residues short of the CDR3 end, and the missing part is taken from the germline J gene. The V call is TRBV20-1, the J call TRBJ1-6, with D tentatively TRBD1 (5 bases). The germline V and J ends were trimmed by 3 bases and 8 bases, with 17 bases remaining between them. Looked up from germline, CDR1 is DFQATT and CDR2 is SNEGSKA (reference sequence). The CDR3 contains 15 residues. The DNA read from the CDR3 is TGCAGTGCTAGTCGCAGGCCAGAAGGGGATTCACCC. Translating gives CSASRRPEGDSP. The CDR3 in its entirety is CSASRRPEGDSPLHF.

To note about this clone: The CDR3 extends 3 residues past the end of the read, so its final part is completed from the germline J gene. The chain is built from TRBV7-9 and TRBJ2-3, with 7 bases identical to TRBD1. CDR3 length: 15 residues. Germline loops: CDR1 SEHNR, CDR2 FQNEAQ (reference sequence). CDR3 in amino acids: CASSLRQGDQETQYF. CDR3 DNA (partial): TGTGCCAGCAGCTTACGACAGGGCGACCAAGAGACG.

A word on this clone: The CDR3 is cut off 3 residues early in the read; its end comes from the germline J gene. This chain connects TRBV19 to TRBJ2-7; 11 bases line up with TRBD1. This CDR3 region has 14 residues. J gave up 6 bases and V 4 bases, and 5 bases lay outside the gene matches. The germline CDR1 and CDR2 sequences are LNHDA and SQIVND (reference sequence). The CDR3 DNA, read in part, is TGTGCCAGTAGTACCTCCGGGACAGGGGGCGAG. Protein sequence: CASSTSGTGGE. The complete CDR3 protein is CASSTSGTGGEQYF. Variable domain in full (rest from reference TRBV19 and TRBJ2-7): DGGITQSPKYLFRKEGQNVTLSCEQNLNHDAMYWYRQDPGQGLRLIYYSQIVNDFQKGDIAEGYSVSREKKESFPLTVTSAQKNPTAFYLCASSTSGTGGEQYFGPGTRLTVT.

Notes on this clone: The same CDR3 is also encoded by other DNA sequences in this sample. The CDR3 region is CASSLEVATGSNTIYF. The sequenced CDR3 bases are TGTGCCAGCAGCTTAGAGGTAGCGACAGGGTCTAACACC. The chain recombines TRBV7-6 with TRBJ1-3; the match to TRBD1 covers 7 bases. The read gets to within 3 residues of the CDR3 end, and the germline J gene fills in the rest. Germline-derived CDR1 and CDR2 are SGHVS and FNYEAQ. CDR3 size: 16 residues. V shed 1 base, J shed 7 bases, and the junction held 10 bases outside the gene matches.

Concerning this clone: The CDR3 end is not reached by the read, which stops 3 residues before it; the germline J gene fills it in. The chain carries TRBV7-3 and TRBJ1-1; possible D gene TRBD1, 5 bases. Trimming stripped 5 bases from V and 3 bases from J, with 13 bases between. The CDR3 sequence is 14 residues long. The germline V gene has CDR1 SGHTA and CDR2 FQGTGA. The CDR3 bases that were read are TGTGCCAGCAGCGACCAGGGCATGGACACTGAA. This codes for CASSDQGMDTE. The whole CDR3 protein reads CASSDQGMDTEAFF. Together with reference TRBV7-3 and TRBJ1-1, the CDR3 gives the full variable domain: GAGVSQTPSNKVTEKGKYVELRCDPISGHTALYWYRQSLGQGPEFLIYFQGTGAADDSGLPNDRFFAVRPEGSVSTLKIQRTERGDSAVYLCASSDQGMDTEAFFGQGTRLTVV.

Comments on this clone: The read ends 3 residues before the CDR3 terminus; that terminus is restored from the germline J gene. The chain carries TRBV11-3 and TRBJ2-5, with 8 nucleotides matching TRBD2. The CDR3 covers 15 residues. V was pared by 1 base and J by 2 bases, with 3 bases of the junction left unmatched. Germline CDR1 and CDR2: SGHNT and YENEEA. CDR3 DNA (partial): TGTGCCAGCAGCTTAGGACTAGCGACACAAGAGACC. Its translation: CASSLGLATQET. The CDR3, in full, reads CASSLGLATQETQYF.

Remarks on this clone: The sequence runs out 3 residues before the end of the CDR3; the remainder is reconstructed from the germline J gene. The chain employs TRBV2 and TRBJ2-5, with D tentatively TRBD1 (5 bases). Germline loops: CDR1 SNHLY, CDR2 FYNNEI. The V end lost 4 bases, the J end lost 5 bases, and 17 bases lay between the germline ends. This CDR3 region has 15 residues. CDR3 residues: CASSALGRVAETQYF. The part of the CDR3 DNA that was read is TGTGCCAGCAGTGCTTTGGGCAGGGTGGCCGAGACC.

Turning to this clone: The CDR3 goes on 3 residues after the read ends, and that part is filled in from the germline J gene. V and J are TRBV19 and TRBJ1-2, with 7 positions matching TRBD1. This CDR3 region has 12 residues. Germline lookup yields CDR1 LNHDA and CDR2 SQIVND (reference sequence). The covered CDR3 bases are TGTGCCAGTAGTTCCGAAGGGGGCGAC. Residues: CASSSEGGD. The complete CDR3 sequence is CASSSEGGDYTF.

As regards this clone: The read ends 3 residues early relative to the CDR3; the germline J gene fills the gap. J is TRBJ1-1 and V is TRBV7-6, with D hard to call. Trimming took 5 bases from V and 1 from J, leaving 8 bases between them. Germline CDR1 SGHVS, CDR2 FNYEAQ. This CDR3 has 13 amino acids. CDR3 DNA, as far as it was read: TGTGCCAGCAGCCCCGACACGAACACTGAA. This codes for CASSPDTNTE. In full, the CDR3 is CASSPDTNTEAFF.

Concerning this clone: The observed sequence ends 3 residues before the CDR3 terminus, with the missing tail filled in from the germline J gene. The rearrangement uses TRBV7-2 and TRBJ1-5; 9 bases are a match to TRBD1. V gave up 5 bases and J gave up 5 bases; unmatched junction bases: 4. Germline V lookup: CDR1 SGHTA, CDR2 FQGNSA. The CDR3 length is 14 residues. The CDR3 bases that were read are TGTGCCAGCAGCCCACAGGGGGCCGATCAGCCC. It yields the protein CASSPQGADQP. The full CDR3 sequence reads CASSPQGADQPQHF.

Comments on this clone: The read ends 3 residues shy of where the CDR3 ends; the end is completed using the germline J gene. The chain recombines TRBV29-1 with TRBJ1-1; D gene ambiguous. The germline V gene has CDR1 SQVTM and CDR2 ANQGSEA. V lost 7 bases and J lost 0, with 9 bases in between. The CDR3 has 12 amino acids. Partial CDR3 DNA: TGCAGCGGAGGCAAGATGAACACTGAA. This sequence encodes CSGGKMNTE. From start to end, the CDR3 is CSGGKMNTEAFF.

On this clone: The CDR3 end falls 3 residues outside the read, so it is completed with the germline J gene. The chain is built from TRBV20-1 and TRBJ2-3, with D possibly being TRBD2 (7 bases). Germline V lookup: CDR1 DFQATT, CDR2 SNEGSKA (reference sequence). This CDR3 is 15 amino acids long. CDR3 DNA, as far as it was read: TGCAGTGCAGCCCAAGGGGGGGGCAGCCAAGAGACG. This sequence encodes CSAAQGGGSQET. In full, the CDR3 is CSAAQGGGSQETQYF.

Concerning this clone itself: The CDR3 end is not reached by the read, which stops 3 residues before it; the germline J gene fills it in. The chain has TRBV14 and TRBJ2-3, with D perhaps matching TRBD2 (5 bases). Germline lookup yields CDR1 SGHDN and CDR2 FVKESK. This CDR3 spans 13 amino acids. Incomplete CDR3 DNA: TGTGCCAGCATATGGCTAGCCGAAGAGACG. Protein sequence: CASIWLAEET. The whole CDR3 region reads CASIWLAEETQYF. The variable domain in full, completed from reference TRBV14 and TRBJ2-3, reads EAGVTQFPSHSVIEKGQTVTLRCDPISGHDNLYWYRRVMGKEIKFLLHFVKESKQDESGMPNNRFLAERTGGTYSTLKVQPAELEDSGVYFCASIWLAEETQYFGPGTRLTVL.

This CDR3 is CASTGQGTGGPQYF. Incomplete CDR3 DNA: TGTGCCAGTACCGGACAGGGAACGGGGGGACCG. The chain links TRBV19 to TRBJ2-3; D is perhaps TRBD1 (8 bases). The missing CDR3 end, 3 residues past where the read stops, is filled in from the germline J gene. The length of the CDR3 is 14 residues. Germline V gene data show CDR1 as LNHDA and CDR2 as SQIVND (reference sequence).

This clone is labeled medium-sized based on frequency. The sequence runs out 3 residues before the end of the CDR3; the remainder is reconstructed from the germline J gene. The rearrangement joins TRBV6-2 or TRBV6-3 to TRBJ2-5; the D gene is possibly TRBD1 (6 bases). The germline gives CDR1 MNHEY, CDR2 SVGEGT. V lost 8 bases, J lost 3 bases, and 10 bases lay in between. CDR3 length: 12 residues. The part of the CDR3 DNA that was read is TGTGCCAGCGGGAACAGGGAAGAGACC. It encodes CASGNREET. The full CDR3 reads CASGNREETQYF.

Regarding this clone: The DNA ends 3 residues before the CDR3 does, and the rest of the CDR3 is filled in from the germline J gene. V usage is TRBV18 and J usage is TRBJ1-5; 7 bases line up with TRBD1. V lost 3 bases to trimming and J lost 5 bases; unmatched junction nucleotides: 7. Germline CDR1 reads KGHSH; CDR2 reads LQKENI. The CDR3 is 15 amino acids. The CDR3 bases that were read are TGTGCCAGCTCACCCCCGGGACAGAGCTATCAGCCC. Its protein is CASSPPGQSYQP. The whole CDR3 sequence reads CASSPPGQSYQPQHF.

Remarks on this clone: The missing CDR3 end, 3 residues past where the read stops, is filled in from the germline J gene. This chain uses TRBV13 with TRBJ1-2, with 9 bases that match TRBD1. Losses at the gene ends were 4 bases for V and 6 bases for J; bases not matched to a gene: 6. The CDR3 totals 14 residues. Germline CDR1 is PRHDT and CDR2 is FYEKMQ (reference sequence). The DNA read from the CDR3 is TGTGCCAGCAGCTCTTCCGGGACAGGGCATGGC. Translation gives CASSSSGTGHG. The CDR3 in its entirety is CASSSSGTGHGYTF.

About this clone itself: The read terminates 3 residues ahead of where the CDR3 ends, so the germline J gene completes it. V gene TRBV11-2 combines with J gene TRBJ2-1; a possible D gene is TRBD2 (6 bases). Trimming shortened V by 0 bases and J by 7 bases, and 10 bases separated the two germline ends. Per the germline V gene, CDR1 is SGHAT and CDR2 is FQNNGV. The CDR3 covers 14 residues. This chain's CDR3 is CASSLEVAVNEQFF. The CDR3 bases that were read are TGTGCCAGCAGCTTAGAGGTAGCGGTTAATGAG.

A note on this clone: The CDR3 goes on 3 residues after the read ends, and that part is filled in from the germline J gene. The chain combines TRBV10-3 with TRBJ1-6, with 7 bases lining up with TRBD1. The CDR3 contains 13 residues. Germline assignment: CDR1 ENHRY and CDR2 SYGVKD. The part of the CDR3 DNA that was read is TGTGCCATCAGTGGGGCAAGGGACAGATCC. Residues: CAISGARDRS. Given in full, the CDR3 is CAISGARDRSLHF.

Concerning this clone: The DNA ends 3 residues before the CDR3 does, and the rest of the CDR3 is filled in from the germline J gene. The gene calls are TRBV12-3 or TRBV12-4 and TRBJ1-1; 12 bases map to TRBD1. The CDR3 is 15 amino acids. V lost 6 bases to trimming and J lost 3 bases; unmatched junction nucleotides: 5. The covered CDR3 bases are TGTGCCAGCAGCATCGGGACAGGGGGCCACACTGAA. Protein sequence: CASSIGTGGHTE. The whole CDR3 is CASSIGTGGHTEAFF.

The DNA read from the CDR3 is TGCAGCGTGGAACTTAGCGGGAGGGGGAGCACAGATACG. Protein product: CSVELSGRGSTDT. The CDR3 in its entirety is CSVELSGRGSTDTQYF. The rearrangement uses TRBV29-1 and TRBJ2-3; the match to TRBD2 covers 11 bases. With the read ending 3 residues before the CDR3 end, the germline J gene is used to fill in that end. The trim removed 6 bases at V and 0 bases at J, leaving 8 bases unmatched. Germline loops: CDR1 SQVTM, CDR2 ANQGSEA. The CDR3 consists of 16 residues.